These 17 T cell receptor beta chains came from one sample sequenced in a study. TCRdb reanalysed the RT-PCR reads using MiXCR and keeps one entry per CDR3 protein. The sample has about 680,000 distinct CDR3 sequences; 12% to 15% are singletons. Sequencing was carried out using memory CD4+ T cells from blood. Receptor source: a female donor in good health, serving as a healthy control.

This clonotype was seen only a few times. The chain has TRBV3-1 and TRBJ2-7; TRBD1 is a possible D gene (5 bases). Trimming stripped 1 base from V and 8 bases from J, with 15 bases between. CDR1 LGHDT and CDR2 YNNKEL come from the germline V gene (reference sequence). The CDR3 runs 14 residues. CDR3 protein: CASSQVVGASKQYF. The DNA for the CDR3 is TGTGCCAGCAGCCAAGTTGTAGGGGCGTCGAAGCAGTACTTC.

The chain is built from TRBV5-1 and TRBJ1-5, with a weak D call TRBD1 (5 bases). CDR1 is SGHRS, CDR2 YFSETQ, per germline. V lost 2 bases, J lost 2 bases, and 11 bases lay in between. The CDR3 is 15 residues long. The DNA of the CDR3 is TGCGCCAGCAGCTTAGCAGGGCTAGGCAATCAGCCCCAGCATTTT. This sequence encodes CASSLAGLGNQPQHF.

This clonotype has just a few counts. V is TRBV28 and J is TRBJ1-1; D remains unclear. Germline V gene sequence: CDR1 MDHEN, CDR2 SYDVKM. The CDR3 is made up of 15 amino acids. Between the trimmed V and J ends, which lost 8 bases and 1 base, there was a span of 17 bases. The CDR3: CASGIIATGNTEAFF. The DNA of the CDR3 is TGTGCCAGCGGAATTATTGCGACGGGGAACACTGAAGCTTTCTTT.

The chain carries TRBV11-2 and TRBJ2-1; TRBD2 matches 7 bases. This CDR3 region has 14 residues. Germline V gene data show CDR1 as SGHAT and CDR2 as FQNNGV. V was pared by 2 bases and J by 6 bases, with 4 bases of the junction left unmatched. The CDR3 reads CASSLPLAGNEQFF. The CDR3 nucleotides are TGTGCCAGCAGCTTACCTTTAGCGGGCAATGAGCAGTTCTTC. Drawing the rest from reference TRBV11-2 and TRBJ2-1, the complete variable domain is EAGVAQSPRYKIIEKRQSVAFWCNPISGHATLYWYQQILGQGPKLLIQFQNNGVVDDSQLPKDRFSAERLKGVDSTLKIQPAKLEDSAVYLCASSLPLAGNEQFFGPGTRLTVL.

This clonotype was counted at least ten times. This sequence joins TRBV15 and TRBJ2-7, with D unclear. Per the germline V gene, CDR1 is LNHNV and CDR2 is YYDKDF (reference sequence). CDR3 length: 14 residues. V lost 0 bases and J lost 0, with 6 bases in between. The CDR3 region has the DNA TGTGCCACCAGCAGAGATAAGGGCTCCTACGAGCAGTACTTC. Amino acid sequence: CATSRDKGSYEQYF.

This clonotype has at least ten counts. The chain carries TRBV5-1 and TRBJ2-1; a weak D match, TRBD2 (5 bases). Germline V gene lookup returns CDR1 SGHRS and CDR2 YFSETQ. This CDR3 contains 17 residues. Trimming took off 0 bases at V and 2 bases at J, with 15 bases between the two ends. The CDR3 DNA sequence: TGCGCCAGCAGCTTGGTGATTGGACGGGATACCTACAATGAGCAGTTCTTC. This sequence encodes CASSLVIGRDTYNEQFF. Combining the CDR3 with reference TRBV5-1 and TRBJ2-1 gives the whole variable domain KAGVTQTPRYLIKTRGQQVTLSCSPISGHRSVSWYQQTPGQGLQFLFEYFSETQRNKGNFPGRFSGRQFSNSRSEMNVSTLELGDSALYLCASSLVIGRDTYNEQFFGPGTRLTVL.

About this clonotype: This may be a read error, as it is one base from a much larger clone. The CDR3 protein is CAISDGLTSTDTQYF. CDR3 DNA: TGTGCCATCAGTGACGGTTTGACTAGCACAGATACGCAGTATTTT. The rearrangement joins TRBV10-3 to TRBJ2-3; no definite D call. The CDR3 is 15 residues long. Germline CDR1 and CDR2: ENHRY and SYGVKD. Trimming removed 3 bases at V and 0 bases at J, with 10 bases between.

The rearrangement joins TRBV10-3 to TRBJ2-5; D gene ambiguous. The V end was cut by 10 bases, the J end by 3 bases, with 12 bases between. CDR3 length: 12 amino acids. Germline V gene data show CDR1 as ENHRY and CDR2 as SYGVKD. The CDR3 sequence: CATRRSEETQYF. As DNA, the CDR3 is TGTGCCACGCGAAGGTCCGAAGAGACCCAGTACTTC.

The chain links TRBV7-6 to TRBJ2-7, with 8 bases that match TRBD1. The germline CDR1 and CDR2 sequences are SGHVS and FNYEAQ. After removal of 5 bases from V and 1 base from J, the junction contained 10 bases not matched to a gene. The CDR3 loop spans 16 amino acids. The CDR3 here is CASSPGQGVGSYEQYF. CDR3 DNA sequence: TGTGCCAGCAGCCCCGGACAGGGAGTGGGGTCCTACGAGCAGTACTTC.

Ten or more counts support this clonotype. The V call is TRBV29-1, the J call TRBJ2-3; 8 bases are shared with TRBD1. CDR3 length equals 14 residues. V lost 6 bases and J lost 1; bases outside the gene matches: 6. Germline CDR1 reads SQVTM; CDR2 reads ANQGSEA. CDR3 amino acids: CSVEPGQGTDTQYF. The CDR3 DNA follows: TGCAGCGTAGAACCGGGACAGGGCACAGATACGCAGTATTTT.

This clonotype was observed a few times. The chain uses TRBV6-5 and TRBJ1-1; D not resolved. Trimming left V 6 bases short and J 11 bases short, with 19 bases between. Germline CDR1 MNHEY, CDR2 SVGAGI. The CDR3 sequence is 13 residues long. The CDR3 here is CASRSVEGFTAFF. CDR3 coding DNA: TGTGCCAGCAGGTCCGTGGAGGGCTTTACGGCTTTCTTT.

The V call is TRBV29-1, the J call TRBJ2-3; D not resolved. Deletions cut 4 bases from V and 6 bases from J, with 11 bases between. The germline V gene encodes CDR1 SQVTM and CDR2 ANQGSEA. CDR3 size: 12 residues. The CDR3 nucleotides are TGCAGCGTTGTCATAGTACCGGATACGCAGTATTTT. This translates into CSVVIVPDTQYF.

The sample holds many counts of this clonotype. This chain joins TRBV20-1 and TRBJ2-3, with D hard to call. Germline-derived CDR1 and CDR2 are DFQATT and SNEGSKA (reference sequence). The CDR3 has 11 residues. Trimming shortened V by 6 bases and J by 2 bases, and 6 bases separated the two germline ends. CDR3 bases: TGCAGTGCATACTTCACAGATACGCAGTATTTT. Its protein is CSAYFTDTQYF.

The CDR3 sequence is CSARDTAASGYTF. The CDR3 nucleotides are TGCAGTGCTAGAGATACGGCAGCGTCTGGCTACACCTTC. The chain combines TRBV20-1 with TRBJ1-2; D call uncertain. The CDR3 has 13 amino acids. V was trimmed by 0 bases and J by 7 bases, leaving 12 bases between them. Germline-derived CDR1 and CDR2 are DFQATT and SNEGSKA (reference sequence).

V gene TRBV5-1 combines with J gene TRBJ2-7, with 14 bases fitting TRBD2. The CDR3 sequence is 14 residues long. J was trimmed by 3 bases and V by 5 bases; bases with no gene match: 1. The V gene's germline CDR1 is SGHRS and CDR2 YFSETQ. CDR3 region: CASRGLAGVYEQYF. Here the CDR3 DNA reads TGCGCCAGCAGGGGACTAGCGGGAGTCTACGAGCAGTACTTC.

This clonotype was observed a handful of times. The genes are TRBV7-8 and TRBJ1-3; D gene ambiguous. This CDR3 comprises 15 residues. Trimming stripped 6 bases from V and 2 bases from J, with 14 bases between. From germline, CDR1 is SGHVS and CDR2 FQNEAQ. The CDR3 here is CASRRDDLPGNTIYF. The CDR3 DNA sequence: TGTGCCAGCAGAAGAGATGACCTTCCTGGAAACACCATATATTTT.

The chain's CDR3 is CASSFGEEYTEAFF. CDR3 DNA: TGTGCCAGCAGCTTCGGGGAGGAGTACACTGAAGCTTTCTTT. The chain is built from TRBV7-9 and TRBJ1-1; D not certain. The V gene lost 3 bases and the J gene lost 3 bases, with 11 bases spanning the gap. CDR1 is SEHNR, CDR2 FQNEAQ, per germline (reference sequence). This CDR3 comprises 14 residues.